The text below deals with one T cell receptor beta chain. Its matching antigen is unknown. These data originate in a study of T cells after yellow fever vaccination. At the level of the study: Low-cell-number fractions underwent preparation using SMART-Seq v4 Ultra Low Input. Study conclusions and caveats: A secondary response was less intense yet reached its peak sooner, at day 5 versus 15. The study re-detected most primary-vaccination clones after the booster (around 96% CD4, approximately 88% CD8).

Generation of TCR cDNA used 5'RACE template switching (which added a universal primer site and UMIs). MiXCR was run by TCRdb on the 5' RACE reads, yielding one entry per CDR3 protein. The sample includes about 340,000 distinct CDR3 sequences, under 15% of them seen just once. Germline V CDR1 and CDR2: LNHNV, YYDKDF (reference sequence). V lost 2 bases, J lost 11 bases, and 13 bases lay in between. There are 13 residues in the CDR3. This chain links TRBV15 with TRBJ2-1, with D perhaps being TRBD1 or TRBD2 (5 bases each). This specimen was CD4+ T cells sorted from PBMCs, taken 15 days after the yellow fever booster vaccination. The clonotype comes from a man younger than 30 who received the YFV17D yellow fever vaccine. The CDR3: CATSRPPWDQQFF. CDR3 sequence (DNA): TGTGCCACCAGCAGACCCCCCTGGGACCAGCAGTTCTTC.